This entry lists 31 T cell receptor beta chains sequenced from one sample in a study of monozygotic twins with inflammatory bowel disease (dated by TCRdb to the late 2010s). The protocol used for the library was 5' RACE. This sample was sequenced with an Illumina HiSeq 2500. TCRdb reprocessed the reads and provides one entry for every CDR3 protein sequence; no DNA is given. This sample's table has entries for more than 95,000 distinct CDR3 sequences. In total, the top ten clones hold under 2.5% of the sample. Sequencing was done on a sample of blood. These TCRs come from a human donor with ulcerative colitis or Crohn's disease, or a healthy co-twin of an affected twin (not recorded which).

This sequence joins TRBV24-1 and TRBJ2-5; TCRdb indicates TRBD1, and absent DNA this call remains unverified. Germline CDR1 reads KGHDR; CDR2 reads SFDVKD. There are 13 residues in the CDR3. CDR3: CATSVSGAETQYF.

This sequence joins TRBV27 and TRBJ1-2; TCRdb indicates TRBD1, and absent DNA this call remains unverified. From germline, CDR1 is MNHEY and CDR2 SMNVEV (reference sequence). The CDR3 runs 18 residues. The CDR3 here is CASSPISGTGVRASGYTF.

The rearrangement joins TRBV7-2 to TRBJ2-5. The CDR3 totals 14 residues. CDR1 and CDR2 (germline): SGHTA, FQGNSA. The CDR3 protein is CASSFLGNSETQYF.

This chain uses TRBV5-5 with TRBJ1-3. The CDR3 runs 15 residues. Germline CDR1 and CDR2: SGHKS and YYEKEE (reference sequence). This CDR3 reads CASTLRAGPGNTIYF.

The rearrangement links TRBV18 to TRBJ1-5; TCRdb outputs TRBD1, but without DNA this stays unchecked. The CDR3 consists of 18 residues. The germline gives CDR1 KGHSH, CDR2 LQKENI. Here the CDR3 reads CASSPTGTGVYSNQPQHF. Supplemented by reference TRBV18 and TRBJ1-5, the full variable domain reads NAGVMQNPRHLVRRRGQEARLRCSPMKGHSHVYWYRQLPEEGLKFMVYLQKENIIDESGMPKERFSAEFPKEGPSILRIQQVVRGDSAAYFCASSPTGTGVYSNQPQHFGDGTRLSIL.

The chain couples TRBV12-3 or TRBV12-4 to TRBJ2-1; there is no DNA to check the TCRdb D call of TRBD1. This CDR3 has 14 residues. CDR3 sequence: CASSGREAYNEQFF.

The genes are TRBV28 and TRBJ1-2. The germline gives CDR1 MDHEN, CDR2 SYDVKM. The CDR3 is 11 amino acids. CDR3 region: CASSLVSGYTF.

The chain combines TRBV9 with TRBJ2-1; TCRdb selects TRBD2, and the lack of DNA leaves this call unchecked. This CDR3 contains 16 residues. The germline V gene has CDR1 SGDLS and CDR2 YYNGEE. The CDR3 region is CASSVARLAGYNEQFF. The full variable domain, rest sourced from reference TRBV9 and TRBJ2-1, is DSGVTQTPKHLITATGQRVTLRCSPRSGDLSVYWYQQSLDQGLQFLIQYYNGEERAKGNILERFSAQQFPDLHSELNLSSLELGDSALYFCASSVARLAGYNEQFFGPGTRLTVL.

The chain has TRBV6-1 and TRBJ2-4; the TCRdb call, TRBD1, lacks DNA for checking. From germline, CDR1 is MNHNS and CDR2 SASEGT. This CDR3 comprises 15 residues. CDR3 residues: CASSLTGGAKNIQYF.

CDR3: CASRYGETQYF. V gene TRBV12-3 or TRBV12-4 combines with J gene TRBJ2-5. The CDR3 has 11 amino acids.

This chain links TRBV25-1 with TRBJ2-3; TCRdb calls TRBD1, which cannot be checked without DNA. The germline gives CDR1 MGHDK, CDR2 SYGVNS. This CDR3 region has 13 residues. CDR3 amino acids: CASGTGVADTQYF.

The J gene is TRBJ1-2, the V gene TRBV5-1; with no DNA, the TCRdb D assignment of TRBD1 cannot be verified. CDR1 is SGHRS, CDR2 YFSETQ, per germline. The CDR3 loop spans 15 amino acids. CDR3 residues: CASSLVSGRGGGYTF.

The rearrangement joins TRBV29-1 to TRBJ2-1; absent DNA, TCRdb's TRBD1 call cannot be checked. The CDR3 sequence is 15 residues long. The germline V gene encodes CDR1 SQVTM and CDR2 ANQGSEA. The chain's CDR3 is CSGTSGTGAYNEQFF.

J is TRBJ2-2 and V is TRBV25-1. Germline V gene sequence: CDR1 MGHDK, CDR2 SYGVNS. CDR3 length: 14 amino acids. CDR3 region: CASKGSANTGELFF.

This chain links TRBV11-2 with TRBJ2-3; TCRdb outputs TRBD1, but without DNA this stays unchecked. Germline V CDR1 and CDR2: SGHAT, FQNNGV. This CDR3 comprises 15 residues. CDR3 loop: CASSLVRGRGDTQYF. The variable domain in full, completed from reference TRBV11-2 and TRBJ2-3, reads EAGVAQSPRYKIIEKRQSVAFWCNPISGHATLYWYQQILGQGPKLLIQFQNNGVVDDSQLPKDRFSAERLKGVDSTLKIQPAKLEDSAVYLCASSLVRGRGDTQYFGPGTRLTVL.

CDR3 residues: CASSNGQALLYNEQFF. The J gene is TRBJ2-1, the V gene TRBV6-5. Germline CDR1 and CDR2: MNHEY and SVGAGI. CDR3 size: 16 residues.

CDR3: CASSKEGGGRKFEAFF. The chain carries TRBV6-1 and TRBJ1-1; the D call from TCRdb, TRBD1, cannot be confirmed without DNA. Germline V lookup: CDR1 MNHNS, CDR2 SASEGT. This CDR3 is built from 16 residues.

V and J are TRBV6-5 and TRBJ1-2; TCRdb gives TRBD1 as the D gene, but with no DNA this cannot be confirmed. Germline V gene lookup returns CDR1 MNHEY and CDR2 SVGAGI. This CDR3 comprises 13 residues. The CDR3: CASSWGQGLGYTF.

The V and J genes are TRBV6-5 and TRBJ2-1; the TCRdb D gene call, TRBD2, has no DNA to confirm it. The CDR3 sequence is 16 residues long. Germline V gene sequence: CDR1 MNHEY, CDR2 SVGAGI. The CDR3 is CASSWGWRVSYNEQFF.

V is TRBV21-1 and J is TRBJ2-7; TCRdb lists TRBD1, though no DNA is available to test this call. TRBV21-1 is shown as a pseudogene. The CDR3 sequence is 16 residues long. Here the CDR3 reads CASSERERTGDYEQYF.

The rearrangement joins TRBV20-1 to TRBJ2-2; TCRdb outputs TRBD2, but without DNA this stays unchecked. The CDR3 length is 14 residues. Germline CDR1 DFQATT, CDR2 SNEGSKA (reference sequence). The CDR3 loop reads CSGSYRGNTGELFF.

This chain links TRBV4-3 with TRBJ2-7. The CDR3 loop spans 19 amino acids. Germline V gives CDR1 LGHNA, CDR2 YSLEER. The CDR3 sequence is CASSPSGSSSANKLYEQYF.

The V and J genes are TRBV12-3 or TRBV12-4 and TRBJ2-7; TCRdb picks TRBD2, but there is no DNA to check that call. This CDR3 is 19 amino acids long. The CDR3 sequence is CASSHAGLAGTAGSVEQYF.

The chain combines TRBV27 with TRBJ2-5; there is no DNA to check the TCRdb D call of TRBD2. Per the germline V gene, CDR1 is MNHEY and CDR2 is SMNVEV (reference sequence). This CDR3 is built from 15 residues. CDR3 amino acids: CASTPGEGRQETQYF.

The chain couples TRBV12-3 or TRBV12-4 to TRBJ1-2. The CDR3 sequence is 13 residues long. This chain's CDR3 is CASPNGGNYGYTF.

V and J are TRBV18 and TRBJ2-3; lacking DNA, the TRBD1 call made by TCRdb goes unchecked. CDR3 length: 15 amino acids. Germline lookup yields CDR1 KGHSH and CDR2 LQKENI. The CDR3 spells CASSPSQGQTDTQYF.

The V gene is TRBV7-2, the J gene TRBJ1-2. The CDR3 contains 12 residues. Germline V gene lookup returns CDR1 SGHTA and CDR2 FQGNSA. This chain's CDR3 is CASRRLLGRVTF.

This chain uses TRBV20-1 with TRBJ2-2; absent DNA, TCRdb's TRBD2 call cannot be checked. The germline V gene has CDR1 DFQATT and CDR2 SNEGSKA (reference sequence). CDR3 length: 14 residues. CDR3 protein: CSANGREMSGELFF.

The J gene is TRBJ2-3, the V gene TRBV6-2 or TRBV6-3; no DNA is available, so the TRBD2 call from TCRdb remains unchecked. Germline V CDR1 and CDR2: MNHEY, SVGEGT. There are 13 residues in the CDR3. This chain's CDR3 is CASSYPASGLWYF.

The rearrangement links TRBV5-5 to TRBJ1-5. CDR3 length: 16 amino acids. Germline values: CDR1 SGHKS, CDR2 YYEKEE (reference sequence). The CDR3 spells CASSLGFLGGNQPQHF.

The rearrangement links TRBV6-1 to TRBJ2-5. This CDR3 has 13 amino acids. The germline V gene encodes CDR1 MNHNS and CDR2 SASEGT. This chain's CDR3 is CASSGGVGETQYF.